The text below deals with one T cell receptor (beta chain). Its target is not known. These data originate in a study of cytomegalovirus exposure and HLA in healthy donors. Study at large: Early on, a data release was issued that held 65 million to 100 million unique TCRs from HLA-typed donors.

PCR was performed using 60 Vbeta and 13 Jbeta primers. Method: immunoSEQ multiplex PCR; TCRdb's copy keeps in-frame clones and lacks some. The sample carries about 160,000 clones, more than 65% recorded once. Study outcomes and limitations: When presence/absence was analysed, sequencing depth was taken to be roughly uniform across donors. The study designated 150 or so TCR beta chains cytomegalovirus-associated.

Specimen: PBMCs. This clonotype was obtained from a man aged 18-30 years in good health and CMV-seropositive.

CDR3 sequence reads: CASSETGAEAFF. Written as DNA, the CDR3 is TGTGCCAGCAGTGAGACTGGAGCTGAAGCTTTCTTT. This rearrangement joins TRBV25-1 to TRBJ1-1; D remains unclear. Germline assignment: CDR1 MGHDK and CDR2 SYGVNS. The V and J ends lost 3 bases and 6 bases respectively, with 8 bases between them. The CDR3 is 12 amino acids.